This TCR beta chain was observed in a study of blood T cell repertoires in COVID-19. About the research overall: The origin of the acute and convalescent COVID-19 samples was the United States, Italy and Spain. The cDNA or gDNA used as material had been derived from T cells, B-cell-depleted T cells, or PBMCs.

How the authors handled the data: Amplified reference gene primers provided the basis for estimating nucleated cell counts. The table came from immunoSEQ multiplex PCR; TCRdb's copy has only in-frame clones and leaves some out. From that table come the V and J calls and clone size; the DNA was used to work out D and trimming. The profile covers 85,000 to 90,000 clones, with about 89% appearing a single time and under 1.2% taken by the ten largest. The material sequenced was peripheral blood. The clonotype originates from a human donor in a cohort sampled during active COVID-19.

The CDR3 DNA sequence: TGTGCCAGCAGTGTATTAAGGCGTAAAGGGACTAGAGGATCAGATACGCAGTATTTT. This sequence encodes CASSVLRRKGTRGSDTQYF. The chain links TRBV2 to TRBJ2-3; TRBD2 matches at 8 bases. The germline V gene has CDR1 SNHLY and CDR2 FYNNEI. CDR3 size: 19 residues. V lost 4 bases to trimming and J lost 4 bases; unmatched junction nucleotides: 19.